These T cell receptor beta chains were read from a single sample in a study of T cell repertoires in cytomegalovirus infection. For these TCRs, the target antigens are not known. In TCRdb, the reads were re-called with MiXCR into one record per CDR3 protein. This repertoire shows fewer than 1,000,000 distinct CDR3 sequences, approximately 33% found once; its top ten account for over 10%. The input for sequencing was cultured CD8+ T cells from PBMCs, taken from culture after CMV antigen stimulation. These receptors were taken from a human donor in good health (CMV status not recorded). Some clones in this sample may be carry-over from other donors' samples. Each CDR3 is given with its conserved first and last residue. Fields, in order: clone size, D gene, V gene, J gene, CDR3 protein, CDR3 DNA. D genes are given only for firm matches. Clone size is stated in some rows and not others, as once, few, many or a class when expanded.

clone size: -; D gene: TRBD1; V gene: TRBV6-2/TRBV6-3; J gene: TRBJ1-5; CDR3 protein: CASSYLPTRDSYSNQPQHF; CDR3 DNA: TGTGCCAGCAGTTACCTTCCAACGCGGGACAGTTATAGCAATCAGCCCCAGCATTTT
clone size: -; D gene: -; V gene: TRBV6-2/TRBV6-3; J gene: TRBJ1-1; CDR3 protein: CASSSGAGVTEAFF; CDR3 DNA: TGTGCCAGCAGTTCAGGGGCCGGGGTCACTGAAGCTTTCTTT
clone size: few; D gene: TRBD1; V gene: TRBV7-3; J gene: TRBJ2-1; CDR3 protein: CASSLTTGFLNEQFF; CDR3 DNA: TGTGCCAGCAGCTTAACGACAGGGTTTTTGAATGAGCAGTTCTTC
clone size: few; D gene: -; V gene: TRBV5-5; J gene: TRBJ2-7; CDR3 protein: CASFQRAYEQYF; CDR3 DNA: TGTGCCAGCTTCCAGAGGGCCTACGAGCAGTACTTC
clone size: -; D gene: -; V gene: TRBV6-6; J gene: TRBJ2-2; CDR3 protein: CASSYLGPDDTGELFF; CDR3 DNA: TGTGCCAGCAGTTATCTCGGCCCGGATGATACCGGGGAGCTGTTTTTT
clone size: many; D gene: TRBD1; V gene: TRBV6-5; J gene: TRBJ2-3; CDR3 protein: CASSYSGQGADTQYF; CDR3 DNA: TGTGCCAGCAGTTACTCGGGACAGGGGGCAGATACGCAGTATTTT
clone size: -; D gene: -; V gene: TRBV12-3/TRBV12-4; J gene: TRBJ2-2; CDR3 protein: CASSSRTYTGELFF; CDR3 DNA: TGTGCCAGCAGTTCACGGACCTACACCGGGGAGCTGTTTTTT
clone size: many; D gene: -; V gene: TRBV7-2; J gene: TRBJ1-4; CDR3 protein: CASSPSRGAGEKLFF; CDR3 DNA: TGTGCCAGCAGCCCATCACGCGGCGCGGGTGAAAAACTGTTTTTT
clone size: few; D gene: TRBD1; V gene: TRBV7-2; J gene: TRBJ2-3; CDR3 protein: CASSLTGWVTDTQYF; CDR3 DNA: TGTGCCAGCAGCCTGACAGGGTGGGTCACAGATACGCAGTATTTT
clone size: -; D gene: TRBD1; V gene: TRBV6-6; J gene: TRBJ1-1; CDR3 protein: CASSYWDRGRNTEAFF; CDR3 DNA: TGTGCCAGCAGTTACTGGGACAGGGGCCGGAACACTGAAGCTTTCTTT
clone size: few; D gene: TRBD1; V gene: TRBV20-1; J gene: TRBJ2-2; CDR3 protein: CSAANRDRGLLGGELFF; CDR3 DNA: TGCAGTGCTGCCAACCGGGACAGGGGGCTTCTAGGCGGGGAGCTGTTTTTT
clone size: -; D gene: -; V gene: TRBV27; J gene: TRBJ1-1; CDR3 protein: CASIRGGTEAFF; CDR3 DNA: TGTGCCAGCATTAGGGGGGGAACTGAAGCTTTCTTT
clone size: few; D gene: -; V gene: TRBV7-6; J gene: TRBJ2-1; CDR3 protein: CASSPQGWQFF; CDR3 DNA: TGTGCCAGCAGCCCACAGGGTTGGCAGTTCTTC
clone size: -; D gene: -; V gene: TRBV7-2; J gene: TRBJ1-5; CDR3 protein: CASSPGFNQPQHF; CDR3 DNA: TGTGCCAGCAGCCCAGGGTTCAATCAGCCCCAGCATTTT
clone size: few; D gene: TRBD1; V gene: TRBV19; J gene: TRBJ1-2; CDR3 protein: CASSLWTGESGYTF; CDR3 DNA: TGTGCCAGTAGTTTATGGACAGGGGAGAGCGGCTACACCTTC
clone size: -; D gene: -; V gene: TRBV24-1; J gene: TRBJ2-1; CDR3 protein: CATSDREPTYNEQFF; CDR3 DNA: TGTGCCACCAGTGATCGGGAGCCCACCTACAATGAGCAGTTCTTC
clone size: -; D gene: TRBD2; V gene: TRBV12-3/TRBV12-4; J gene: TRBJ2-1; CDR3 protein: CASSRPGLLSYNEQFF; CDR3 DNA: TGTGCCAGCAGTCGCCCGGGACTACTCTCCTACAATGAGCAGTTCTTC
clone size: -; D gene: -; V gene: TRBV28; J gene: TRBJ1-4; CDR3 protein: CASSLWLGGTNEKLFF; CDR3 DNA: TGTGCCAGCAGTTTATGGCTAGGAGGAACTAATGAAAAACTGTTTTTT
clone size: -; D gene: TRBD1; V gene: TRBV5-6; J gene: TRBJ2-2; CDR3 protein: CASSLGQGVGTGELFF; CDR3 DNA: TGTGCCAGCAGCTTGGGCCAGGGGGTTGGTACCGGGGAGCTGTTTTTT
clone size: many; D gene: -; V gene: TRBV6-6; J gene: TRBJ2-1; CDR3 protein: CASASRDSAYNEQFF; CDR3 DNA: TGTGCCTCAGCATCCCGGGACTCCGCTTACAATGAGCAGTTCTTC
clone size: -; D gene: -; V gene: TRBV6-1; J gene: TRBJ2-1; CDR3 protein: CASGSGTFSYNEQFF; CDR3 DNA: TGTGCCAGCGGCTCCGGGACATTCTCCTACAATGAGCAGTTCTTC
clone size: once; D gene: -; V gene: TRBV20-1; J gene: TRBJ1-2; CDR3 protein: CSARDKGSEHYGYTF; CDR3 DNA: TGCAGTGCTAGAGATAAGGGGTCCGAGCACTATGGCTACACCTTC
clone size: -; D gene: TRBD2; V gene: TRBV2; J gene: TRBJ2-5; CDR3 protein: CASNRLAGGQETQYF; CDR3 DNA: TGTGCCAGCAATAGACTAGCGGGGGGGCAGGAGACCCAGTACTTC
clone size: few; D gene: -; V gene: TRBV5-1; J gene: TRBJ2-1; CDR3 protein: CASSSEYEQFF; CDR3 DNA: TGCGCCAGCAGCTCTGAGTATGAGCAGTTCTTC
clone size: few; D gene: -; V gene: TRBV9; J gene: TRBJ2-1; CDR3 protein: CASSVDSGLSSYNEQFF; CDR3 DNA: TGTGCCAGCAGCGTAGATTCAGGGCTGAGCTCCTACAATGAGCAGTTCTTC
clone size: -; D gene: TRBD1; V gene: TRBV5-4; J gene: TRBJ2-3; CDR3 protein: CASSSNDRGMSTDTQYF; CDR3 DNA: TGTGCCAGCAGCTCCAACGACAGGGGAATGAGCACAGATACGCAGTATTTT
clone size: -; D gene: -; V gene: TRBV7-9; J gene: TRBJ1-4; CDR3 protein: CASSSRQTGDEKLFF; CDR3 DNA: TGTGCCAGCAGCTCCCGCCAGACAGGAGATGAAAAACTGTTTTTT
clone size: many; D gene: -; V gene: TRBV6-1; J gene: TRBJ2-3; CDR3 protein: CASSPRVTSTDTQYF; CDR3 DNA: TGTGCCAGCAGTCCCCGGGTTACTAGCACAGATACGCAGTATTTT
clone size: -; D gene: TRBD1; V gene: TRBV9; J gene: TRBJ1-2; CDR3 protein: CASSVGGTANYGYTF; CDR3 DNA: TGTGCCAGCAGCGTAGGAGGGACAGCTAACTATGGCTACACCTTC
clone size: few; D gene: -; V gene: TRBV27; J gene: TRBJ2-1; CDR3 protein: CASSLGQFSYNEQFF; CDR3 DNA: TGTGCCAGCAGTTTAGGTCAGTTCTCCTACAATGAGCAGTTCTTC
clone size: few; D gene: -; V gene: TRBV6-5; J gene: TRBJ2-5; CDR3 protein: CASSYSSPQETQYF; CDR3 DNA: TGTGCCAGCAGTTACTCATCTCCTCAAGAGACCCAGTACTTC
clone size: few; D gene: -; V gene: TRBV7-9; J gene: TRBJ2-5; CDR3 protein: CASSPDSVAETQYF; CDR3 DNA: TGTGCCAGCAGCCCCGACAGTGTCGCAGAGACCCAGTACTTC
clone size: few; D gene: -; V gene: TRBV6-6; J gene: TRBJ2-1; CDR3 protein: CASSYSTYYNEQFF; CDR3 DNA: TGTGCCAGCAGTTACTCGACTTACTACAATGAGCAGTTCTTC
clone size: few; D gene: -; V gene: TRBV27; J gene: TRBJ2-3; CDR3 protein: CASGWGAATDTQYF; CDR3 DNA: TGTGCCAGCGGGTGGGGGGCCGCCACAGATACGCAGTATTTT
clone size: few; D gene: -; V gene: TRBV6-6; J gene: TRBJ1-4; CDR3 protein: CASSYDRFNEKLFF; CDR3 DNA: TGTGCCAGCAGTTACGACAGGTTTAATGAAAAACTGTTTTTT
clone size: -; D gene: -; V gene: TRBV19; J gene: TRBJ2-1; CDR3 protein: CASSISWEQFF; CDR3 DNA: TGTGCCAGTAGTATATCGTGGGAGCAGTTCTTC
clone size: many; D gene: TRBD2; V gene: TRBV6-1; J gene: TRBJ2-5; CDR3 protein: CASSEASGGQETQYF; CDR3 DNA: TGTGCCAGCAGTGAAGCTAGCGGGGGGCAAGAGACCCAGTACTTC
clone size: -; D gene: -; V gene: TRBV24-1; J gene: TRBJ2-1; CDR3 protein: CATSDSEREQFF; CDR3 DNA: TGTGCCACCAGTGACTCGGAGAGGGAGCAGTTCTTC
clone size: -; D gene: -; V gene: TRBV6-5; J gene: TRBJ1-4; CDR3 protein: CASSYGIGQDEKLFF; CDR3 DNA: TGTGCCAGCAGTTACGGGATAGGGCAGGATGAAAAACTGTTTTTT
clone size: few; D gene: TRBD1; V gene: TRBV27; J gene: TRBJ2-5; CDR3 protein: CASSLGQGAMGTQYF; CDR3 DNA: TGTGCCAGCAGTCTCGGACAGGGCGCGATGGGGACCCAGTACTTC
clone size: -; D gene: -; V gene: TRBV2; J gene: TRBJ2-2; CDR3 protein: CANSETGAWATGELFF; CDR3 DNA: TGTGCCAACAGTGAAACGGGGGCGTGGGCCACCGGGGAGCTGTTTTTT
clone size: -; D gene: -; V gene: TRBV6-5; J gene: TRBJ2-1; CDR3 protein: CASSGIQRSYNEQFF; CDR3 DNA: TGTGCCAGCAGCGGTATCCAAAGGTCCTACAATGAGCAGTTCTTC
clone size: -; D gene: -; V gene: TRBV3-1; J gene: TRBJ2-1; CDR3 protein: CASSQDVSYNEQFF; CDR3 DNA: TGTGCCAGCAGCCAAGACGTATCCTACAATGAGCAGTTCTTC
clone size: few; D gene: -; V gene: TRBV2; J gene: TRBJ1-1; CDR3 protein: CASSPDIGLGEAFF; CDR3 DNA: TGTGCCAGCAGTCCGGATATTGGGCTAGGTGAAGCTTTCTTT
clone size: -; D gene: -; V gene: TRBV2; J gene: TRBJ1-1; CDR3 protein: CASSEARAGAFF; CDR3 DNA: TGTGCCAGCAGTGAAGCCCGGGCTGGGGCTTTCTTT
clone size: few; D gene: TRBD2; V gene: TRBV7-8; J gene: TRBJ2-1; CDR3 protein: CASSSLAGGPYYEQFF; CDR3 DNA: TGTGCCAGCAGCTCCTTAGCGGGGGGACCTTACTATGAGCAGTTCTTC
clone size: -; D gene: TRBD1; V gene: TRBV20-1; J gene: TRBJ1-2; CDR3 protein: CSARGTGPNHGYTF; CDR3 DNA: TGCAGTGCTAGAGGGACAGGACCCAACCATGGCTACACCTTC
clone size: -; D gene: TRBD2; V gene: TRBV4-3; J gene: TRBJ2-2; CDR3 protein: CASSQDGTSGGENTGELFF; CDR3 DNA: TGCGCCAGCAGCCAAGACGGGACTAGCGGGGGGGAGAACACCGGGGAGCTGTTTTTT
clone size: -; D gene: -; V gene: TRBV27; J gene: TRBJ2-1; CDR3 protein: CATATGLTYNEQFF; CDR3 DNA: TGTGCCACCGCTACAGGCTTGACCTACAATGAGCAGTTCTTC
clone size: few; D gene: -; V gene: TRBV24-1; J gene: TRBJ2-3; CDR3 protein: CATKDFTDTQYF; CDR3 DNA: TGTGCCACCAAAGACTTCACAGATACGCAGTATTTT